Following are 5 T cell receptor beta chains from one sample sequenced in a study of blood T cell repertoires in COVID-19. The table came from immunoSEQ multiplex PCR; TCRdb's copy has only in-frame clones and leaves some out. The top ten clones hold approximately 3% of a sample with roughly 500,000 clones, 80% to 90% of them seen once. The sequencing sample was made of peripheral blood. These receptors were collected from a human donor in a cohort sampled during active COVID-19.

This CDR3 is CASSYGTGTGYTF. The CDR3 DNA sequence: TGTGCCAGCAGCTACGGGACAGGGACTGGCTACACCTTC. The chain has TRBV11-1 and TRBJ1-2, with 9 nucleotides matching TRBD1. V was clipped by 4 bases and J by 7 bases; unmatched bases: 4. This CDR3 contains 13 residues. Germline V gene sequence: CDR1 SGHAT, CDR2 FQDESV (reference sequence).

The chain has TRBV2 and TRBJ2-1, with 9 bases that match TRBD1. Trimming at V came to 3 bases and at J to 4 bases, leaving 7 bases not matched to a gene. Germline V lookup: CDR1 SNHLY, CDR2 FYNNEI. The length of the CDR3 is 16 residues. The CDR3 here is CASSDRQGVRYNEQFF. The CDR3 DNA reads TGTGCCAGCAGTGACCGACAGGGGGTTCGGTACAATGAGCAGTTCTTC.

This sequence joins TRBV7-9 and TRBJ1-2; D not certain. Germline CDR1 SEHNR, CDR2 FQNEAQ (reference sequence). The CDR3 spans 13 residues. The V gene lost 2 bases and the J gene lost 8 bases, with 12 bases spanning the gap. The CDR3 DNA reads TGTGCCAGCAGCTTAATGGGCGCTTTGGGCTACACCTTC. As protein: CASSLMGALGYTF.

The DNA for the CDR3 is TGCGCCAGCAGCCAAGGACAGACCACTGAAGCTTTCTTT. Amino acid sequence: CASSQGQTTEAFF. The chain carries TRBV4-3 and TRBJ1-1; weak D call: TRBD1 (5 bases). The CDR3 is 13 amino acids. V lost 1 base and J lost 4, with 7 bases in between. Germline V CDR1 and CDR2: LGHNA, YSLEER.

This chain connects TRBV6-2 or TRBV6-3 to TRBJ1-3, with 9 bases that match TRBD1. The V gene end was trimmed by 2 bases and the J gene end by 0 bases; junction bases not matched to a gene: 11. Germline CDR1 reads MNHEY; CDR2 reads SVGEGT. The CDR3 covers 19 residues. The CDR3 DNA reads TGTGCCAGCAGTTACCTCGGACAGGGGTTGGGGGCCTCTGGAAACACCATATATTTT. It codes for CASSYLGQGLGASGNTIYF.